The rows below give T cell receptor beta chains drawn from one sample of a study of shared clonotypes between healthy human individuals. Here immunoSEQ multiplex PCR was the method, and the copy in TCRdb shows in-frame clones only, minus some. The data contain approximately 1.5 million clones, around 98.5% of them singletons. The sequenced sample was naive CD4+ T cells sorted from blood. The source is a man aged 25-45 years in good health. Both conserved end residues are part of each CDR3. Fields, in order: J gene, CDR3 length, D gene, V gene, CDR3 protein. The D gene is left open where the match is weak.

>TRBJ1-1|12|NA|TRBV18
CASSPLDIEAFF
>TRBJ2-2|18|NA|TRBV7-9
CASLLRAGRLANTGELFF
>TRBJ2-3|15|TRBD2|TRBV5-8
CASSQIITTSGRMNF
>TRBJ1-3|15|TRBD1|TRBV11-3
CASSRGQGTGNTIYF
>TRBJ2-7|16|TRBD2|TRBV28
CAVGGAASIASYEQYF
>TRBJ2-1|14|NA|TRBV5-4
CASSWESSIDEQFF
>TRBJ1-2|13|TRBD1|TRBV5-6
CASRGQGVYGYTF
>TRBJ2-1|15|TRBD1|TRBV6-5
CASAGAGQDYNEQFF
>TRBJ2-3|15|TRBD1|TRBV27
CASSRTGTVGDTQYF
>TRBJ2-1|15|TRBD2|TRBV9
CASSQTSGSGIKKFF
>TRBJ2-7|14|TRBD2|TRBV29-1
CSVGTGLASSEQYF
>TRBJ2-1|13|NA|TRBV27
CASSQALYNEQFF
>TRBJ2-3|15|NA|TRBV6-5
CASSYYGVGTDTQYF
>TRBJ2-1|15|TRBD2|TRBV11-3
CASSPSGSSYNEQFF
>TRBJ2-5|14|TRBD2|TRBV11-3
CASSPGGTRETQYF
>TRBJ2-7|19|TRBD2|TRBV5-6
CASSLRTSGRTSLDYEQYF
>TRBJ2-1|15|NA|TRBV28
CASISKGPSYNEQFF
>TRBJ2-7|14|TRBD2|TRBV9
CASSRTSGSYEQYF
>TRBJ2-1|14|NA|TRBV7-9
CASSLGAGANEQFF
>TRBJ2-1|17|NA|TRBV30
CAWSGHTGMSSYNEQFF
>TRBJ2-1|13|NA|TRBV18
CASSPLAEYVEFF
>TRBJ2-7|13|NA|TRBV5-5
CASQGPPDFEQYF
>TRBJ2-3|17|NA|TRBV5-4
CASSSPTGLTSTDTQYF
>TRBJ2-2|18|TRBD2|TRBV2
CASSLGLAGRTSLGELFF
>TRBJ2-7|17|NA|TRBV18
CASSLGPPGGGFYEQYF
>TRBJ1-2|14|NA|TRBV7-9
CASSPAYSGAGYTF
>TRBJ1-3|14|TRBD1|TRBV9
CASSVQGAGNTIYF
>TRBJ1-4|14|NA|TRBV6-5
CASSYGGAAEKLFF
>TRBJ2-1|16|NA|TRBV2
CASRPTLRGDNNEQFF
>TRBJ2-7|11|NA|TRBV28
CASSPAYEQYF
>TRBJ1-2|17|NA|TRBV6-1
CASSEAPAGQGNYGYTF
>TRBJ2-7|17|NA|TRBV5-1
CASSLVNRDRIDYEQYF
>TRBJ2-3|17|TRBD2|TRBV5-1
CASSLLWTSSSPDTQYF
>TRBJ2-7|15|NA|TRBV2
CASSGGPGSYYEQYF
>TRBJ2-1|15|NA|TRBV6-1
CASSETLALGNEQFF
>TRBJ2-3|15|NA|TRBV25-1
CASSEYGPSTDTQYF